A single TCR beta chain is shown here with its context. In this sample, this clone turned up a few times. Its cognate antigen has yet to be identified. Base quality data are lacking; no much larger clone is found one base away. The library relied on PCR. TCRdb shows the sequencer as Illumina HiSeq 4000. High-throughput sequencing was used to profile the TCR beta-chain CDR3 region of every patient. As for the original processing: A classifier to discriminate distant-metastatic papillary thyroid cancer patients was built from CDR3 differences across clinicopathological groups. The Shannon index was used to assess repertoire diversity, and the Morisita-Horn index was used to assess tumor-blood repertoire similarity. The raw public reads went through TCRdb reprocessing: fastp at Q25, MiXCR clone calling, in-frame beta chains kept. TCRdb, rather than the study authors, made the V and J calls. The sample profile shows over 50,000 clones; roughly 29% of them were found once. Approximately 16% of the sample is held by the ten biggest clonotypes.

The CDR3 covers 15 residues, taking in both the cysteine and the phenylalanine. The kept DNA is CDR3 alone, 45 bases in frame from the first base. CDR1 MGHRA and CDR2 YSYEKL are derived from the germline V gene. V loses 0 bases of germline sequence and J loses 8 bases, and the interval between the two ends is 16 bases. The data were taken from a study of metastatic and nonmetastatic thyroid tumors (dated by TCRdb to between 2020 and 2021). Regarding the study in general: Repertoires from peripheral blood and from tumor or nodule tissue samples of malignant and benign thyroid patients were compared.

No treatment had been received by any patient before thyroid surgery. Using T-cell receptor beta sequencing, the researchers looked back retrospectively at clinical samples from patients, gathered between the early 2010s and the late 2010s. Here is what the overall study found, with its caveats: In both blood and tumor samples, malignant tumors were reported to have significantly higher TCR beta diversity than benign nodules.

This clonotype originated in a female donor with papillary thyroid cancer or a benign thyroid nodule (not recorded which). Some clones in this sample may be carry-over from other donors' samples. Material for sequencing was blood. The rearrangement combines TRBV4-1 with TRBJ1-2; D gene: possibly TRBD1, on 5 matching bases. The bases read TGCGCCAGCAGCCAAGAACAATCAGGGTTGGCAGGCTACACCTTC. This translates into CASSQEQSGLAGYTF.